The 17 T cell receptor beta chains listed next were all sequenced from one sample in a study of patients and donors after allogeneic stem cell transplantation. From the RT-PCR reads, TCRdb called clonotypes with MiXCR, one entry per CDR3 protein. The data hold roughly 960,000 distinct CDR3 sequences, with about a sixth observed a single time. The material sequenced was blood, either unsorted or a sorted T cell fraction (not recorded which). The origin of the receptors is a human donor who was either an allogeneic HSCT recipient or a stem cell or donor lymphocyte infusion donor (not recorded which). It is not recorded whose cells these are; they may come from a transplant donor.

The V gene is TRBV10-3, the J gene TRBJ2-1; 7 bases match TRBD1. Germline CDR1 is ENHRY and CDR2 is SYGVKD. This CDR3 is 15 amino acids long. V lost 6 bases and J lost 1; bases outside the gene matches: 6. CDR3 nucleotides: TGTGCCATCAGCGAGGACAGGAGGTCCTACAATGAGCAGTTCTTC. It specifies CAISEDRRSYNEQFF.

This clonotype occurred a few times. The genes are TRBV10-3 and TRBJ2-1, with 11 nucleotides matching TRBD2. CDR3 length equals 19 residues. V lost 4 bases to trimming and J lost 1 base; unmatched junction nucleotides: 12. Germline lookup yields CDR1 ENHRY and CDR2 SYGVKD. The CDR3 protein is CAISGQLAGAPGSYNEQFF. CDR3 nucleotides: TGTGCCATCAGTGGACAACTAGCGGGGGCGCCGGGGTCCTACAATGAGCAGTTCTTC.

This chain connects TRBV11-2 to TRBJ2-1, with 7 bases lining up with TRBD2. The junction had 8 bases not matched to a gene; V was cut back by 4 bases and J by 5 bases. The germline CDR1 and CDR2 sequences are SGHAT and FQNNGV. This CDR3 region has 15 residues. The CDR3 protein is CASSYGGYTHNEQFF. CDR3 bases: TGTGCCAGCAGCTACGGGGGGTACACACACAATGAGCAGTTCTTC.

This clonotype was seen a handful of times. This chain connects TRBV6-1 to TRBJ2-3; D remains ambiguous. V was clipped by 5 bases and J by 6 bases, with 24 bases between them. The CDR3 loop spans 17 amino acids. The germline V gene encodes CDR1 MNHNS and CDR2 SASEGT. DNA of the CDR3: TGTGCCAGCAGTCAACTTGGTCCGGACGCACTAAGGGATACGCAGTATTTT. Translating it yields CASSQLGPDALRDTQYF.

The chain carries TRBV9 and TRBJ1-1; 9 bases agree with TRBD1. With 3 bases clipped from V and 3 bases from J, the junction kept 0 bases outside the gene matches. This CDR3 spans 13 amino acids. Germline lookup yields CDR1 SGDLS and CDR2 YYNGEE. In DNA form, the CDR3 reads TGTGCCAGCAGCGGACAGGGGGACACTGAAGCTTTCTTT. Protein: CASSGQGDTEAFF.

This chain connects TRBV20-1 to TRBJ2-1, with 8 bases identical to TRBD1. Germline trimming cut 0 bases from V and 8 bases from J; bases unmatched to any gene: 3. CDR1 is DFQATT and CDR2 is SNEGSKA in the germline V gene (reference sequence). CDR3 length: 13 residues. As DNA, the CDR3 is TGCAGTGCTAGAGAACAGGGGGAGGATGAGCAGTTCTTC. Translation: CSAREQGEDEQFF.

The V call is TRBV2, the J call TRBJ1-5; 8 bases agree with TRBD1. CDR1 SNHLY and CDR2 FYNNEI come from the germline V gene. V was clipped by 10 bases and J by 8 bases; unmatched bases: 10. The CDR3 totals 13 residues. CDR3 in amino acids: CATGQGAGEPQHF. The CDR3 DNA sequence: TGTGCCACCGGTCAGGGGGCGGGGGAGCCCCAGCATTTT.

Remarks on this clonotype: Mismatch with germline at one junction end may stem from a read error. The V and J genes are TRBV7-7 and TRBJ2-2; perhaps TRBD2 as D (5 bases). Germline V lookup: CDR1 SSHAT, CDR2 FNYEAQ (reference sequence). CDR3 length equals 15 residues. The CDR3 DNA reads TGTGCTAGCAGCCGGGAAGGTAGAGGTACCGGGGAGCTGTTTTTT. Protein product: CASSREGRGTGELFF.

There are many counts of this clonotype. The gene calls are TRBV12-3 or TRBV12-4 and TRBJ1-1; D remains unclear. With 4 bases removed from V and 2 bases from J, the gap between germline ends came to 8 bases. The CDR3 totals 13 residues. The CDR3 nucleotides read TGTGCCAGCAGTTCGCAGATAAACACTGAAGCTTTCTTT. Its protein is CASSSQINTEAFF.

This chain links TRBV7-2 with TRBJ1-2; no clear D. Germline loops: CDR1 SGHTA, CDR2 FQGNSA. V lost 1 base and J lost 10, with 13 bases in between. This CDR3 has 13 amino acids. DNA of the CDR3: TGTGCCAGCAGCTTAGTCAGGAACCGGTACTACACCTTC. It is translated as CASSLVRNRYYTF.

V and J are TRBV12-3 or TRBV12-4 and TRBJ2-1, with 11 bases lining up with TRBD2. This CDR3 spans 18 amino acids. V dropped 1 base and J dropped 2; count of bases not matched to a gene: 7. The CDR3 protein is CASSLGTPGLAAYNEQFF. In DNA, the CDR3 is TGTGCCAGCAGTTTAGGTACCCCGGGACTAGCGGCCTACAATGAGCAGTTCTTC.

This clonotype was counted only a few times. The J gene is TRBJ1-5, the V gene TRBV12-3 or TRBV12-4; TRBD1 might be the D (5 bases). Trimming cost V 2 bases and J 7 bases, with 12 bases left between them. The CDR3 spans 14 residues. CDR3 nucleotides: TGTGCCAGCAGTTTAAGGGGAGAGGGGCAGCCCCAGCATTTT. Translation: CASSLRGEGQPQHF.

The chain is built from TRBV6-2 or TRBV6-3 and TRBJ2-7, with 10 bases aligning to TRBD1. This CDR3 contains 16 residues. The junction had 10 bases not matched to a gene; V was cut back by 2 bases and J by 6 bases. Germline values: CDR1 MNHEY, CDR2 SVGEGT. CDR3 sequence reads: CASSYRPGTGVGEQYF. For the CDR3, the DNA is TGTGCCAGCAGTTACCGGCCCGGGACAGGGGTTGGCGAGCAGTACTTC.

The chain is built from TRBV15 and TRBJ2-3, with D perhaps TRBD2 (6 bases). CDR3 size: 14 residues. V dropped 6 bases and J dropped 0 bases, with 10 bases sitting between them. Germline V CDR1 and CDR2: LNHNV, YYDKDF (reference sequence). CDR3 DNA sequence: TGTGCCACCAGAGGACTAACTAGCACAGATACGCAGTATTTT. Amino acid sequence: CATRGLTSTDTQYF.

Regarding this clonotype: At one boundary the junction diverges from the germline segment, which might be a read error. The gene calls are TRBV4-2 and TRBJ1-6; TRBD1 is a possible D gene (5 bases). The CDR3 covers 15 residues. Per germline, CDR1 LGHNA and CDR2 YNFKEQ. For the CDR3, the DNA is TGTGCCAGAAGCCAACCCGACAGACTTAATTCACCCCTCCACTTT. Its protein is CARSQPDRLNSPLHF.

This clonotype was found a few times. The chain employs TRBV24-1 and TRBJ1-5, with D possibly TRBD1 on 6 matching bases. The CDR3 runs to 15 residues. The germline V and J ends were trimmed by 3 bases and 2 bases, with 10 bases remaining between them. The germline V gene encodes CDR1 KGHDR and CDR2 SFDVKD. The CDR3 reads CATSDPGAGNQPQHF. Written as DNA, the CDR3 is TGTGCCACCAGTGATCCAGGGGCTGGCAATCAGCCCCAGCATTTT.

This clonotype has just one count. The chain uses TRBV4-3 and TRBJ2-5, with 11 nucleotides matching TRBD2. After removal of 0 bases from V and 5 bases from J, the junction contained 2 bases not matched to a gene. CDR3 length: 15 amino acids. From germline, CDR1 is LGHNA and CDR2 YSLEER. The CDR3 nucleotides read TGCGCCAGCAGCCAAGATAGCGGGGGGGCTGAGACCCAGTACTTC. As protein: CASSQDSGGAETQYF.